The clone carrying this TCR beta chain came up once. Its cognate antigen is unknown. This CDR3 has 16 residues. CDR1 and CDR2 from the germline V gene are SGHRS and YFSETQ. With V trimmed by 0 bases and J by 1 base, 6 bases remained unmatched. These data come from a study of graft-versus-host responses after intestinal transplantation. At the level of the study: The whole recipient group had anti-thymocyte globulin induction followed by tacrolimus and steroids for two to three years. General study points: Early after transplant, HvG clones declined as circulating GvH clones peaked.

Profiling relied on immunoSEQ multiplex PCR, and the TCRdb table lists in-frame clones only, not all of them. The top ten clones hold roughly 0.71% of a sample with about 110,000 clones, roughly 90% of them seen once. Sequenced here: unstimulated CD4+ T cells sorted from spleen or lymph node cells, sampled before transplant. This receptor was taken from a human donor who was the organ donor for an intestinal transplant. The chain couples TRBV5-1 to TRBJ1-1; 7 bases align to TRBD1. The CDR3, as DNA: TGCGCCAGCAGCTTGGGACAGGGTACAGGGAACACTGAAGCTTTCTTT. Its translation: CASSLGQGTGNTEAFF.